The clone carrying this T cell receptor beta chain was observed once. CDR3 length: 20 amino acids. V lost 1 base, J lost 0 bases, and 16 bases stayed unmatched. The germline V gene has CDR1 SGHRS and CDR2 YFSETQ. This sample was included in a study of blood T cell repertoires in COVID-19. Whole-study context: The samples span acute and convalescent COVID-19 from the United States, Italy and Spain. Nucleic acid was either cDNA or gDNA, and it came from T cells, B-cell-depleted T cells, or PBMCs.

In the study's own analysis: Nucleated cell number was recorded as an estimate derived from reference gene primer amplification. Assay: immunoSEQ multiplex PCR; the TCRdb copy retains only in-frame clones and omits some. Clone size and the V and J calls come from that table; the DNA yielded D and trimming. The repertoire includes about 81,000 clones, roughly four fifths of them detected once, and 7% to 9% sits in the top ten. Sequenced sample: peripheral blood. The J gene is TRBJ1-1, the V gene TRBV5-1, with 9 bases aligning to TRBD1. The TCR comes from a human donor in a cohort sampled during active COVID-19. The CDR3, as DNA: TGCGCCAGCAGCTTGCCGGGACAGGGACCATCATCATTGATGAACACTGAAGCTTTCTTT. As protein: CASSLPGQGPSSLMNTEAFF.